This T cell receptor (beta chain) emerged from a study of blood T cells in healthy people across ages. Germline CDR1 reads SEHNR; CDR2 reads FQNEAQ (reference sequence). V shed 1 base, J shed 3 bases, and the junction held 9 bases outside the gene matches. This CDR3 spans 18 amino acids. Then a second PCR, running roughly 7 to 11 cycles, was carried out with a sample-barcoded 5' primer and a J-beta primer mix. MiXCR, applied by TCRdb to the 5' RACE reads, yields one record per CDR3 protein. The data contain just over 800,000 distinct CDR3 sequences, around 68% of them singletons. This sequence was found in a man aged 25-40 years in good health. The chain carries TRBV7-9 and TRBJ2-1, with 10 positions matching TRBD2. The sequenced sample consisted of blood. CDR3 amino acids: CASSLESSGGMYYNEQFF. CDR3 sequence (DNA): TGTGCCAGCAGCTTAGAGTCTAGCGGGGGTATGTACTACAATGAGCAGTTCTTC.